This TCR beta chain was recovered during a study of tissue T cells after allogeneic stem cell transplantation. To note about this clone: The target antigen is unknown. The germline and genes are mouse ones. The CDR3 end falls 1 residue outside the read, so it is completed with the germline J gene. The sample has other DNA sequences that encode this CDR3 too.

Survey-depth TCRbeta CDR3 sequencing reported V/J genes and productive frequencies. The method was immunoSEQ multiplex PCR; TCRdb's version includes in-frame clones alone and lacks a portion of them. The sample shows some 48,000 clones, approximately 73% of them seen only once. Unmatched junction bases numbered 1, after V lost 2 bases and J lost 5 bases. This CDR3 contains 14 residues. Germline V gives CDR1 SNHLY, CDR2 FYNGKV (reference sequence). Study findings and constraints: Anatomically similar tissues had similar TCR repertoires within each patient. Across patients, clones rarely overlapped, yet motif clusters were shared tissue-specifically.

The material sequenced was sorted cells pooled from one or two spleens. The chain employs TRBV3 and TRBJ2-4; TRBD1 matches 10 bases. The TCR sequence derives from a pool of C57BL/6 mice in good health. This CDR3 reads CASSLRDRGNTLYF. The sequenced CDR3 bases are TGTGCCAGCAGCTTAAGGGACAGGGGAAACACCTTGTAC.